Following are 11 T cell receptor beta chains from one sample sequenced in a study of identical twins. A single record per CDR3 protein comes from TCRdb applying MiXCR to the 5' RACE reads. The data contain approximately 190,000 distinct CDR3 sequences, roughly 15% of them singletons. These records were also assigned to another study, of T cells expressing NK-cell markers.

Sequencing was carried out using CD8+ T cells sorted from blood. The receptors here all came from a woman under 30 in good health.

This clonotype was picked up a small number of times. This chain connects TRBV6-2 or TRBV6-3 to TRBJ2-6, with D perhaps matching TRBD2 (6 bases). Deletions cut 4 bases from V and 0 bases from J, with 22 bases between. The CDR3 runs to 20 residues. Germline lookup yields CDR1 MNHEY and CDR2 SVGEGT. The CDR3 spells CASSSLRMGDSSSGANVLTF. CDR3 DNA: TGTGCCAGCAGTTCCCTCCGGATGGGGGACTCTTCCTCTGGGGCCAACGTCCTGACTTTC.

With respect to this clonotype: At one end, the junction sequence differs from germline, possibly due to a read error. The CDR3 nucleotides read TGTGCCATCAGTTCTGAGACTAGCGGGAGCACCCTCTACAATGAGCAGTTCTTC. Residues: CAISSETSGSTLYNEQFF. The chain employs TRBV6-7 and TRBJ2-1, with TRBD2 matching 12 bases. TRBV6-7 is placed among ORFs of uncertain function. The CDR3 sequence is 18 residues long.

This chain connects TRBV6-1 to TRBJ2-1; 7 bases are a match to TRBD1. Germline loops: CDR1 MNHNS, CDR2 SASEGT. The CDR3 runs 16 residues. V lost 4 bases, J lost 7 bases, and 13 bases stayed unmatched. DNA for the CDR3: TGTGCCAGCAGTGCCCCGGGACAGTGGAAGGGAAATGAGCAGTTCTTC. It codes for CASSAPGQWKGNEQFF.

The chain joins TRBV6-4 to TRBJ2-1; D may be TRBD2 (5 bases). There are 17 residues in the CDR3. The germline V gene encodes CDR1 MRHNA and CDR2 SNTAGT. V lost 6 bases, J lost 0 bases, and 18 bases lay in between. CDR3 coding DNA: TGTGCCAGCAGCAAAACTAGTGCACCTGGCTCCTACAATGAGCAGTTCTTC. This gives the protein CASSKTSAPGSYNEQFF.

CDR3 sequence: CASSLYEGSYNEQFF. The CDR3 DNA reads as TGTGCCAGCAGCCTATACGAAGGGTCCTACAATGAGCAGTTCTTC. The rearrangement links TRBV7-6 to TRBJ2-1; D is uncertain. V shed 5 bases and J shed 1 base, with 12 bases lying between them. The CDR3 is made up of 15 amino acids. Looked up from germline, CDR1 is SGHVS and CDR2 is FNYEAQ.

This clonotype appeared a few times. The V gene is TRBV7-9, the J gene TRBJ2-7, with 12 bases lining up with TRBD1. V was clipped by 2 bases and J by 3 bases; unmatched bases: 8. The germline V gene has CDR1 SEHNR and CDR2 FQNEAQ (reference sequence). The CDR3 consists of 17 residues. In DNA form, the CDR3 reads TGTGCCAGCAGCTTATTCTCGGGACAGGGGGCAATCTACGAGCAGTACTTC. Amino acids: CASSLFSGQGAIYEQYF.

This clonotype was observed at least ten times. The chain joins TRBV6-1 to TRBJ2-7, with 8 positions matching TRBD2. With 6 bases clipped from V and 0 bases from J, the junction kept 4 bases outside the gene matches. Germline CDR1 MNHNS, CDR2 SASEGT. The CDR3 is 14 residues long. CDR3 protein: CASSGGGLSYEQYF. CDR3 nucleotides: TGTGCCAGCAGCGGCGGGGGGCTCTCCTACGAGCAGTACTTC.

A few counts support this clonotype. The rearrangement joins TRBV12-3 or TRBV12-4 to TRBJ1-2; D is unresolved. Trimming stripped 3 bases from V and 2 bases from J, with 7 bases between. The CDR3 loop spans 13 amino acids. CDR3 amino acids: CASSFGMNYGYTF. The CDR3 DNA reads TGTGCCAGCAGTTTCGGAATGAACTATGGCTACACCTTC.

The V and J genes are TRBV29-1 and TRBJ2-6; D is uncertain. The length of the CDR3 is 14 residues. Looked up from germline, CDR1 is SQVTM and CDR2 is ANQGSEA. V was pared by 3 bases and J by 0 bases, with 6 bases between. The CDR3 DNA follows: TGCAGCGTTGATTCCGGCTCTGGGGCCAACGTCCTGACTTTC. This encodes CSVDSGSGANVLTF.

The gene calls are TRBV15 and TRBJ1-2, with D possibly matching TRBD1 (6 bases). V gave up 0 bases and J gave up 6 bases, with 11 bases separating them. Per germline, CDR1 LNHNV and CDR2 YYDKDF (reference sequence). This CDR3 region has 14 residues. The CDR3 loop reads CATSRDRGGNGYTF. The CDR3 region has the DNA TGTGCCACCAGCAGAGATCGAGGGGGGAATGGCTACACCTTC.

The genes are TRBV19 and TRBJ2-7; 7 bases match TRBD2. J lost 5 bases, V lost 2 bases, and 6 bases had no gene match. Germline V gene data show CDR1 as LNHDA and CDR2 as SQIVND (reference sequence). The CDR3 length is 14 residues. The CDR3 nucleotides read TGTGCCAGTAGTATACGGGGAGGGCCGCACGAGCAGTACTTC. Its protein product is CASSIRGGPHEQYF. The full variable domain, with the rest looked up from reference TRBV19 and TRBJ2-7, is DGGITQSPKYLFRKEGQNVTLSCEQNLNHDAMYWYRQDPGQGLRLIYYSQIVNDFQKGDIAEGYSVSREKKESFPLTVTSAQKNPTAFYLCASSIRGGPHEQYFGPGTRLTVT.